This T cell receptor beta chain came from a study of T cell responses to AZD1222 COVID-19 vaccine. Regarding this clone: Its antigen is undetermined.

Study-wide results and caveats: Within unmutated variant regions lay the reported targets of nearly half of spike-specific TCRs.

The protocol was immunoSEQ multiplex PCR, while the TCRdb copy is restricted to in-frame clones and leaves out a portion. Among some 170,000 clones, less than 90% were seen once, and the ten largest hold approximately 1.6%. The germline gives CDR1 LNHDA, CDR2 SQIVND (reference sequence). This CDR3 has 14 residues. Trimming pared 1 base from V and 4 bases from J, leaving 10 bases between. This receptor was obtained from an adult in good health. The sequenced sample was peripheral blood, obtained on day 0 of AZD1222 vaccination. The rearrangement joins TRBV19 to TRBJ1-2; D may be TRBD1 (6 bases). CDR3: CASSIAQGSYGYTF. In nucleotides, the CDR3 is TGTGCCAGTAGTATAGCCCAGGGGAGCTATGGCTACACCTTC.